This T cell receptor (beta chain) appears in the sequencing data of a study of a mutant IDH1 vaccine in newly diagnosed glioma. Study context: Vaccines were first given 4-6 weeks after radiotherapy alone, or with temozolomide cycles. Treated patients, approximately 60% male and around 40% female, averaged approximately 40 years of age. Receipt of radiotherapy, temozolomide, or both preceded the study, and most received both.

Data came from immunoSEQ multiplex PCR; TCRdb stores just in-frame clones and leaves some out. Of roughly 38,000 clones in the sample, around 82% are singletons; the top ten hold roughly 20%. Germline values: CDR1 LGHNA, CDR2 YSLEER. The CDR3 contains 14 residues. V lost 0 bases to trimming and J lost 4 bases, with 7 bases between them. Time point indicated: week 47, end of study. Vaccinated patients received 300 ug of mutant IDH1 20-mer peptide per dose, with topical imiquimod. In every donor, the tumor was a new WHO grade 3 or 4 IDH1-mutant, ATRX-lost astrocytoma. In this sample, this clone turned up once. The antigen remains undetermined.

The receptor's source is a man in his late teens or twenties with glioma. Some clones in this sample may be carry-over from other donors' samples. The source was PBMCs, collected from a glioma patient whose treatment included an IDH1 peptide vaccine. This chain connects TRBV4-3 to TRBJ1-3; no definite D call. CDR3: CASSQDGGGNTIYF. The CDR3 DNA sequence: TGCGCCAGCAGCCAAGATGGAGGGGGAAACACCATATATTTT.